The 16 T cell receptor beta chains given below trace back to one sample, sequenced in a study of blood T cell repertoires in COVID-19. Clones were read by immunoSEQ multiplex PCR, and TCRdb kept only the in-frame ones, dropping some. The repertoire holds under 100,000 clones, with roughly nine tenths as singletons. Sequenced material: peripheral blood. Every receptor here comes from a man aged 25-40 years with acute or convalescent COVID-19.

The rearrangement joins TRBV4-1 to TRBJ2-3; D is possibly TRBD2 (7 bases). Trimming shortened V by 0 bases and J by 0 bases, and 19 bases separated the two germline ends. Germline CDR1 reads MGHRA; CDR2 reads YSYEKL. The length of the CDR3 is 19 residues. CDR3 DNA sequence: TGCGCCAGCAGCCAAGAACAGGGTGTTAGCGGGCTCAGCACAGATACGCAGTATTTT. Translation gives CASSQEQGVSGLSTDTQYF.

The rearrangement uses TRBV19 and TRBJ1-5; D gene unclear. The CDR3 length is 13 residues. V lost 6 bases, J lost 5 bases, and 11 bases lay in between. In germline, CDR1 is LNHDA, CDR2 SQIVND (reference sequence). The CDR3 region has the DNA TGTGCCAGTAGATCAGGTCTCGATCAGCCCCAGCATTTT. This codes for CASRSGLDQPQHF. Complete variable domain (other parts from reference TRBV19 and TRBJ1-5): DGGITQSPKYLFRKEGQNVTLSCEQNLNHDAMYWYRQDPGQGLRLIYYSQIVNDFQKGDIAEGYSVSREKKESFPLTVTSAQKNPTAFYLCASRSGLDQPQHFGDGTRLSIL.

The chain links TRBV4-3 to TRBJ2-3; 9 bases agree with TRBD2. This CDR3 spans 20 amino acids. CDR1 and CDR2 (germline): LGHNA, YSLEER. J was trimmed by 6 bases and V by 0 bases; bases with no gene match: 19. The DNA for the CDR3 is TGCGCCAGCAGCCAAGATAGGGCGGGAGGGCCATTCTTCCGGATGGATACGCAGTATTTT. Translated: CASSQDRAGGPFFRMDTQYF.

The V call is TRBV5-1, the J call TRBJ1-4; 10 bases agree with TRBD1. After removal of 4 bases from V and 9 bases from J, the junction contained 9 bases not matched to a gene. Germline V gene lookup returns CDR1 SGHRS and CDR2 YFSETQ. CDR3 length equals 15 residues. CDR3 protein: CASSIGDRGMKKLFF. The DNA for the CDR3 is TGCGCCAGCAGCATCGGGGACAGGGGAATGAAAAAACTGTTTTTT.

The chain links TRBV7-3 to TRBJ2-3, with D unresolved. Germline-derived CDR1 and CDR2 are SGHTA and FQGTGA. V gave up 3 bases and J gave up 0 bases, with 10 bases separating them. There are 15 residues in the CDR3. The CDR3, as DNA: TGTGCCAGCAGCTTGTTTAGTTCTAGCACAGATACGCAGTATTTT. Protein: CASSLFSSSTDTQYF.

The V gene is TRBV20-1, the J gene TRBJ2-7, with 8 bases aligning to TRBD1. This CDR3 has 14 residues. CDR1 and CDR2 from the germline V gene are DFQATT and SNEGSKA (reference sequence). The V and J ends lost 3 bases and 2 bases, in that order; junction bases with no gene match: 6. CDR3 bases: TGCAGTGCTAGTCAAGGGACAGGTGCCTACGAGCAGTACTTC. Amino acid sequence: CSASQGTGAYEQYF.

A single count supports this clone. The J gene is TRBJ1-5, the V gene TRBV4-1; 7 nucleotides line up with TRBD1. The CDR3 totals 15 residues. Trimming took 0 bases from V and 7 from J; bases not matched to a gene: 6. Germline V gene lookup returns CDR1 MGHRA and CDR2 YSYEKL. CDR3 loop: CASSQDDRDGQPQHF. The CDR3 DNA is TGCGCCAGCAGCCAAGATGACAGGGATGGACAGCCCCAGCATTTT.

The genes are TRBV28 and TRBJ2-2; 9 bases align to TRBD2. Germline trimming cut 2 bases from V and 0 bases from J; bases unmatched to any gene: 13. The CDR3 contains 20 residues. From germline, CDR1 is MDHEN and CDR2 SYDVKM. CDR3: CASSLEGVVGGRANTGELFF. The CDR3 coding sequence is TGTGCCAGCAGTTTAGAGGGAGTGGTAGGCGGGAGGGCGAACACCGGGGAGCTGTTTTTT.

V gene TRBV4-1 combines with J gene TRBJ2-7; a weak D match, TRBD1 (6 bases). Trimming removed 4 bases at V and 5 bases at J, with 15 bases between. CDR1 is MGHRA and CDR2 is YSYEKL in the germline V gene. The CDR3 spans 14 residues. For the CDR3, the DNA is TGCGCCAGCAGCCCCATCAGCCGGGACAACGAGCAGTACTTC. Protein product: CASSPISRDNEQYF.

CDR3 protein: CASSIGLAGETQYF. CDR3 coding DNA: TGTGCCAGCAGCATTGGACTAGCGGGAGAGACCCAGTACTTC. V gene TRBV13 combines with J gene TRBJ2-5; 11 bases are shared with TRBD2. The length of the CDR3 is 14 residues. The germline V gene encodes CDR1 PRHDT and CDR2 FYEKMQ (reference sequence). With 5 bases clipped from V and 4 bases from J, the junction kept 3 bases outside the gene matches.

The chain joins TRBV11-3 to TRBJ1-2; no reliable D call. Trimming removed 4 bases from V and 8 bases from J, with 11 bases in between. The CDR3 extends over 12 amino acids. Germline V lookup: CDR1 SGHNT, CDR2 YENEEA. The CDR3 protein is CASSYSGNGYTF. Written as DNA, the CDR3 is TGTGCCAGCAGCTACTCCGGGAACGGCTACACCTTC.

In DNA form, the CDR3 reads TGTGCCAGCAGTCCCGTGGCCTCCTATGGCTACACCTTC. As protein: CASSPVASYGYTF. The chain has TRBV28 and TRBJ1-2, with D unclear. Trimming stripped 5 bases from V and 4 bases from J, with 11 bases between. The germline V gene has CDR1 MDHEN and CDR2 SYDVKM. The CDR3 sequence is 13 residues long.

Here the CDR3 reads CASSEGQPGTGELFF. CDR3 nucleotides: TGTGCCAGCAGTGAGGGCCAACCAGGCACCGGGGAGCTGTTTTTT. This chain connects TRBV2 to TRBJ2-2; D is ambiguous. The CDR3 sequence is 15 residues long. Trimming cost V 3 bases and J 4 bases, with 12 bases left between them. CDR1 SNHLY and CDR2 FYNNEI come from the germline V gene.

This sequence joins TRBV7-9 and TRBJ2-3; TRBD1 agrees at 10 bases. Germline loops: CDR1 SEHNR, CDR2 FQNEAQ (reference sequence). Trimming took 6 bases from V and 0 from J; bases not matched to a gene: 0. The CDR3 length is 14 residues. The CDR3 protein is CASRGQGSTDTQYF. CDR3 coding DNA: TGTGCCAGCAGGGGACAGGGGAGCACAGATACGCAGTATTTT.

The chain has TRBV2 and TRBJ1-2, with D unresolved. Trimming left V 4 bases short and J 8 bases short, with 14 bases between. The CDR3 contains 13 residues. The V gene's germline CDR1 is SNHLY and CDR2 FYNNEI. The CDR3 DNA reads TGTGCCAGCAGTGTTCGAGAGCTTTGGGGCTACACCTTC. This gives the protein CASSVRELWGYTF.

This chain uses TRBV7-2 with TRBJ2-2; 8 bases are a match to TRBD1. Germline V gene sequence: CDR1 SGHTA, CDR2 FQGNSA. The CDR3 has 15 amino acids. Germline trimming cut 5 bases from V and 3 bases from J; bases unmatched to any gene: 5. CDR3 sequence: CASSGRQGYTGELFF. DNA for the CDR3: TGTGCCAGCAGCGGCCGACAGGGGTACACCGGGGAGCTGTTTTTT.